This TCR beta chain emerged from a study of cytomegalovirus exposure and HLA in healthy donors. CMV serostatus data were not documented for this donor. Note on this clone: The target antigen is unknown.

Germline V gene data show CDR1 as SNHLY and CDR2 as FYNNEI. The CDR3 length is 14 residues. The study's findings and limits: Investigators reported 164 TCR beta chains as tied to cytomegalovirus. The records held CMV serostatus as the only immune exposure information. A later analysis by the authors found several of the most significant clusters apparently linked to common viral pathogens.

Use of 60 Vbeta and 13 Jbeta primers characterized the PCR. The method was immunoSEQ multiplex PCR; TCRdb's version includes in-frame clones alone and lacks a portion of them. This table has just under 70,000 clones, 80% to 90% appearing once. This TCR was sampled from a human donor in good health. The V gene is TRBV2, the J gene TRBJ2-5, with TRBD2 matching over 11 bases. The J call is uncertain, as TRBJ2-7 better fits the DNA end. The sample consisted of PBMCs. The CDR3 bases are TGTGCCAGTAAAGCTGGACTAGCGGGTTACGAGCAGTACTTC. Its translation is CASKAGLAGYEQYF.